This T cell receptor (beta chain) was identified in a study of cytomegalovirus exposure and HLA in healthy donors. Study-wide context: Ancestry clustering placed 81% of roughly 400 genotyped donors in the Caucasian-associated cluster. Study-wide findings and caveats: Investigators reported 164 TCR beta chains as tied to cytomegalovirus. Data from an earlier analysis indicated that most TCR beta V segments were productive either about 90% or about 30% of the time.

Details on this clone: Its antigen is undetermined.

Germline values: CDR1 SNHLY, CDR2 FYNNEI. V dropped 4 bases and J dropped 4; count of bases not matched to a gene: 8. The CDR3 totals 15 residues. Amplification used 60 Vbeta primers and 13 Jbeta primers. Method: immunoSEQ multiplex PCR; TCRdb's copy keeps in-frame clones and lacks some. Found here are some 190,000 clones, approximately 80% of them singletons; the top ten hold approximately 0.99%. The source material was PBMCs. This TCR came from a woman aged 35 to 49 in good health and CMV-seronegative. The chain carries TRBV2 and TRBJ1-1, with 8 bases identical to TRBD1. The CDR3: CASSVADRAGTEAFF. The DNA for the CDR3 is TGTGCCAGCAGTGTCGCGGACAGGGCTGGCACTGAAGCTTTCTTT.